The subject of this entry is one T cell receptor (beta chain). Its antigen is unidentified. The data stem from a study of OX40 agonist ivuxolimab in advanced cancers. In the study overall: Patients were dosed with the agonistic anti-OX40 (CD134) antibody ivuxolimab. Across the patients, intravenous ivuxolimab was delivered every 2 weeks at 0.01 to 10 mg/kg. Notes on the study in general: CD4+ and CD8+ blood T cells expanded clonally by week 6 at 0.1 to 3.0 mg/kg.

Any history of autoimmune disease or systemic immunosuppression disqualified patients. The assay was immunoSEQ multiplex PCR, and TCRdb's table has in-frame clones only and misses some. The data hold 9,500 to 15,000 clones, with more than 75% observed a single time. Trimming cost V 2 bases and J 3 bases; bases outside gene matches: 8. This CDR3 comprises 17 residues. In germline, CDR1 is SGHAT, CDR2 FQNNGV. The clonotype was recovered from an adult with an advanced solid tumor such as melanoma, head and neck, liver or kidney cancer. The input for sequencing was CD4+ or CD8+ T cells sorted from blood, taken in a trial of the OX40 agonist ivuxolimab. The chain has TRBV11-2 and TRBJ2-2; 8 nucleotides align to TRBD1. In nucleotides, the CDR3 is TGTGCCAGCAGCTTATATGTGCAGGGGGCGCACACCGGGGAGCTGTTTTTT. This codes for CASSLYVQGAHTGELFF. Looking up the rest from reference TRBV11-2 and TRBJ2-2 gives the full variable domain: EAGVAQSPRYKIIEKRQSVAFWCNPISGHATLYWYQQILGQGPKLLIQFQNNGVVDDSQLPKDRFSAERLKGVDSTLKIQPAKLEDSAVYLCASSLYVQGAHTGELFFGEGSRLTVL.